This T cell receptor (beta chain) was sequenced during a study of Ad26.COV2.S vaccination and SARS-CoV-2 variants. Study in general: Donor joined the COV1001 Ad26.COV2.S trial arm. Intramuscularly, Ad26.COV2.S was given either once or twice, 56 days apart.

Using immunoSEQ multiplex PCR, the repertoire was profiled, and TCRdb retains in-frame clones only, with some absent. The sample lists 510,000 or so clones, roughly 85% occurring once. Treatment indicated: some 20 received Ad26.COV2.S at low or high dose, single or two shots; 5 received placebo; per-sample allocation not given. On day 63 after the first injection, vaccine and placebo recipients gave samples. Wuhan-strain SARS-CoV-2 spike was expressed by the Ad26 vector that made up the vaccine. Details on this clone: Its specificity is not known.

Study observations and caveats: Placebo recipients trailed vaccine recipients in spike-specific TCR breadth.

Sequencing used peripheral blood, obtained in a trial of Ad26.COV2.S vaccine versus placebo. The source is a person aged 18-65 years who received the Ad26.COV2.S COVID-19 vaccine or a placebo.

DNA of the CDR3: TGTGCCACCAGCATTGGAGGGCCGGGGGGAGGTACAGATACGCAGTATTTT. Amino acids: CATSIGGPGGGTDTQYF. The gene calls are TRBV15 and TRBJ2-3; 7 nucleotides line up with TRBD2. Germline trimming cut 4 bases from V and 3 bases from J; bases unmatched to any gene: 13. The CDR3 contains 17 residues. Germline lookup yields CDR1 LNHNV and CDR2 YYDKDF (reference sequence).